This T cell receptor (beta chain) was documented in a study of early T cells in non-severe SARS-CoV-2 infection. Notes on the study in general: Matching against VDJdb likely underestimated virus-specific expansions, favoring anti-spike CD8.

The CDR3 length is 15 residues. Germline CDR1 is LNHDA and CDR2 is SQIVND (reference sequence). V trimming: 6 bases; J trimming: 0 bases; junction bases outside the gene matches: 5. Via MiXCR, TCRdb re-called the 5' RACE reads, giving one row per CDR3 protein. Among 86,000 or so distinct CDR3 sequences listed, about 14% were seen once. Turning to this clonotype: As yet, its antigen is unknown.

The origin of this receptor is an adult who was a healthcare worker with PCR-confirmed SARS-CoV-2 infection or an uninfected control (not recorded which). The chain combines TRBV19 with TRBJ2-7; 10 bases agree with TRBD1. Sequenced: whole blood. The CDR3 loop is CASSPGQGVSYEQYF. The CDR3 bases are TGTGCCAGTAGCCCCGGACAGGGGGTCTCCTACGAGCAGTACTTC.